This TCR beta chain was identified in a study of shared clonotypes between healthy human individuals. Study results and limitations: Only a few donors were included, so the genetic and exposure-history diversity represented was limited. Clonotypes which were not shared had lower generation probabilities than clonotypes that all four donors shared.

J was trimmed by 4 bases and V by 7 bases; bases with no gene match: 8. CDR1 is MGHRA and CDR2 is YSYEKL in the germline V gene. This CDR3 is built from 15 residues. CD45RO-negative cells were positively selected for CCR7, leaving out terminally differentiated effector memory CD45RA+ cells. Using immunoSEQ multiplex PCR, the repertoire was profiled, and TCRdb retains in-frame clones only, with some absent. This repertoire shows under 2,000,000 clones, less than 95% found once; its top ten account for less than 1.5%. With respect to this clone: What it binds is not known.

The rearrangement joins TRBV4-1 to TRBJ2-1, with TRBD1 matching over 9 bases. The source is a man between 18 and 29 years old in good health. The sample was naive CD8+ T cells sorted from blood. The CDR3 loop reads CASNPGTGSYNEQFF. The CDR3 DNA is TGCGCCAGCAACCCCGGGACAGGGTCTTACAATGAGCAGTTCTTC.